These 29 T cell receptor beta chains originate from one sample sequenced in a study of blood T cell repertoires in COVID-19. Produced via immunoSEQ multiplex PCR; TCRdb's table is partial and in-frame only. The table lists 250,000 to 400,000 clones, approximately 88% of them singletons, with roughly 1.7% in the top ten. Material for sequencing was peripheral blood. These receptors came from a woman in her twenties or thirties with COVID-19, enrolled during active disease.

This rearrangement joins TRBV5-1 to TRBJ2-5; 8 bases are a match to TRBD2. Germline CDR1 is SGHRS and CDR2 is YFSETQ. The junction had 3 bases not matched to a gene; V was cut back by 1 base and J by 4 bases. This CDR3 has 14 residues. CDR3 sequence reads: CASSLSAGGETQYF. CDR3 bases: TGCGCCAGCAGCTTGTCCGCGGGGGGAGAGACCCAGTACTTC.

The chain is built from TRBV29-1 and TRBJ1-1, with D possibly matching TRBD1 (5 bases). Germline CDR1 SQVTM, CDR2 ANQGSEA. There are 13 residues in the CDR3. Trimming left V 1 base short and J 1 base short, with 7 bases between. The CDR3 loop reads CSVEGGSNTEAFF. CDR3 bases: TGCAGCGTTGAAGGGGGCTCGAACACTGAAGCTTTCTTT.

The V gene is TRBV18, the J gene TRBJ1-6, with 7 positions matching TRBD1. The CDR3 totals 15 residues. Germline loops: CDR1 KGHSH, CDR2 LQKENI. With 3 bases clipped from V and 10 bases from J, the junction kept 9 bases outside the gene matches. The CDR3: CASSPQRQGGSPLHF. In nucleotides, the CDR3 is TGTGCCAGCTCACCCCAAAGACAGGGCGGATCACCCCTCCACTTT.

This rearrangement joins TRBV10-3 to TRBJ2-5; the D is unclear. Germline CDR1 ENHRY, CDR2 SYGVKD. Trimming stripped 2 bases from V and 13 bases from J, with 14 bases between. The CDR3 runs to 12 residues. CDR3 amino acids: CAISEGGRPMYF. The CDR3 coding sequence is TGTGCCATCAGTGAGGGTGGCAGGCCAATGTACTTC.

The chain joins TRBV5-4 to TRBJ2-3; TRBD2 is a possible D gene (5 bases). The V end lost 4 bases, the J end lost 9 bases, and 21 bases lay between the germline ends. CDR1 SGHNT and CDR2 YYREEE come from the germline V gene (reference sequence). This CDR3 spans 15 amino acids. The CDR3 here is CASSLEGGPPKTQYF. In nucleotides, the CDR3 is TGTGCCAGCAGCCTCGAGGGCGGGCCCCCGAAGACGCAGTATTTT.

J is TRBJ2-7 and V is TRBV5-1; a weak D match, TRBD2 (5 bases). This CDR3 spans 12 amino acids. Between the trimmed V and J ends, which lost 5 bases and 2 bases, there was a span of 8 bases. Germline V CDR1 and CDR2: SGHRS, YFSETQ. The DNA for the CDR3 is TGCGCCAGCAGACTAGATGCCTACGAGCAGTACTTC. Translating it yields CASRLDAYEQYF.

This sequence joins TRBV4-3 and TRBJ2-7; tentatively, D is TRBD1 (6 bases). Trimming shortened V by 4 bases and J by 4 bases, and 14 bases separated the two germline ends. CDR3 length: 14 residues. Germline CDR1 LGHNA, CDR2 YSLEER. CDR3: CASSPNGGLYEQYF. CDR3 bases: TGCGCCAGCAGCCCTAATGGGGGCCTGTACGAGCAGTACTTC.

The chain couples TRBV29-1 to TRBJ2-1; 8 bases align to TRBD1. CDR3 length equals 12 residues. V shed 7 bases and J 9 bases; nucleotides not matched to a gene: 8. CDR1 and CDR2 (germline): SQVTM, ANQGSEA. The chain's CDR3 is CSGRQGAFEQFF. CDR3 coding DNA: TGCAGCGGGCGGCAGGGGGCTTTTGAGCAGTTCTTC.

The chain's CDR3 is CASSEAIPWTGLTINSYEQYV. As DNA, the CDR3 is TGTGCCAGCAGTGAAGCGATTCCTTGGACAGGACTAACCATAAATTCCTACGAGCAGTACGTC. This chain joins TRBV6-1 and TRBJ2-7; D might be TRBD1 (7 bases). The germline CDR1 and CDR2 sequences are MNHNS and SASEGT. Trimming left V 0 bases short and J 1 base short, with 28 bases between. The CDR3 extends over 21 amino acids.

The chain is built from TRBV6-1 and TRBJ1-6; D is ambiguous. Trimming took 1 base from V and 7 from J, leaving 5 bases between them. In germline, CDR1 is MNHNS, CDR2 SASEGT. The CDR3 runs to 13 residues. CDR3 sequence reads: CASSEERNSPLHF. The DNA of the CDR3 is TGTGCCAGCAGTGAAGAGCGGAATTCACCCCTCCACTTT.

This chain connects TRBV18 to TRBJ2-2; 10 bases map to TRBD2. With V trimmed by 7 bases and J by 5 bases, 7 bases remained unmatched. The CDR3 sequence is 15 residues long. The germline V gene has CDR1 KGHSH and CDR2 LQKENI. The CDR3 region is CASYSELAGTGELFF. The DNA of the CDR3 is TGTGCCAGCTACAGCGAACTAGCGGGGACCGGGGAGCTGTTTTTT.

This chain links TRBV5-6 with TRBJ2-5, with 12 positions matching TRBD2. With 4 bases clipped from V and 4 bases from J, the junction kept 5 bases outside the gene matches. The CDR3 is made up of 15 amino acids. Germline V gene lookup returns CDR1 SGHDT and CDR2 YYEEEE. The CDR3 DNA reads TGTGCCAGCAGCCCTCTAGCGGGGGGGATAGAGACCCAGTACTTC. It codes for CASSPLAGGIETQYF.

The gene calls are TRBV27 and TRBJ2-1; no clear D. In germline, CDR1 is MNHEY, CDR2 SMNVEV (reference sequence). Between the trimmed V and J ends, which lost 0 bases and 4 bases, there was a span of 4 bases. The CDR3 has 13 residues. CDR3 sequence reads: CASSLSRYNEQFF. DNA of the CDR3: TGTGCCAGCAGTTTATCGCGATACAATGAGCAGTTCTTC.

The CDR3 is CASNSGGTSDTQYF. In DNA, the CDR3 is TGTGCCAGTAACTCGGGTGGGACATCAGATACGCAGTATTTT. The chain links TRBV19 to TRBJ2-3; D might be TRBD1 (6 bases). CDR3 length: 14 residues. The germline V gene has CDR1 LNHDA and CDR2 SQIVND (reference sequence). Deletions cut 7 bases from V and 4 bases from J, with 15 bases between.

The J gene is TRBJ2-3, the V gene TRBV4-2; TRBD2 matches 10 bases. The CDR3 spans 18 residues. The germline V gene encodes CDR1 LGHNA and CDR2 YNFKEQ. J lost 1 base, V lost 1 base, and 8 bases had no gene match. This chain's CDR3 is CASSQGPLAGGRTDTQYF. CDR3 in DNA: TGTGCCAGCAGCCAAGGCCCTTTAGCGGGGGGCCGCACAGATACGCAGTATTTT.

The chain links TRBV7-2 to TRBJ2-5; D perhaps matches TRBD2 (7 bases). Trimming shortened V by 3 bases and J by 5 bases, and 16 bases separated the two germline ends. The CDR3 runs to 15 residues. Germline assignment: CDR1 SGHTA and CDR2 FQGNSA. CDR3 sequence reads: CASSFRRGGGETQYF. CDR3 nucleotide sequence: TGTGCCAGCAGCTTTAGGAGGGGGGGAGGGGAGACCCAGTACTTC.

The chain combines TRBV11-2 with TRBJ2-3, with D possibly matching TRBD2 (5 bases). Germline-derived CDR1 and CDR2 are SGHAT and FQNNGV. This CDR3 region has 13 residues. V was cut by 7 bases and J by 6 bases, with 14 bases left in between. For the CDR3, the DNA is TGTGCCAGCACCCGGACTTGGGCCGATACGCAGTATTTT. Translated, it gives CASTRTWADTQYF.

The J gene is TRBJ2-7, the V gene TRBV4-1; TRBD2 agrees at 7 bases. The CDR3 runs to 15 residues. Germline loops: CDR1 MGHRA, CDR2 YSYEKL. Unmatched junction bases numbered 8, after V lost 2 bases and J lost 4 bases. The CDR3, as DNA: TGCGCCAGCAGCCAATGGGAGGGGAAAGGATACGAGCAGTACTTC. Protein: CASSQWEGKGYEQYF.

The chain carries TRBV5-1 and TRBJ2-1; 8 nucleotides match TRBD2. The CDR3 has 15 residues. The germline CDR1 and CDR2 sequences are SGHRS and YFSETQ. V gave up 2 bases and J gave up 7 bases; unmatched junction bases: 8. The CDR3: CASSLSSGGVNEQFF. The DNA of the CDR3 is TGCGCCAGCAGCTTATCCAGCGGGGGAGTTAATGAGCAGTTCTTC. Complete variable domain (other parts from reference TRBV5-1 and TRBJ2-1): KAGVTQTPRYLIKTRGQQVTLSCSPISGHRSVSWYQQTPGQGLQFLFEYFSETQRNKGNFPGRFSGRQFSNSRSEMNVSTLELGDSALYLCASSLSSGGVNEQFFGPGTRLTVL.

This clone was seen more than once but under ten times. This chain links TRBV10-3 with TRBJ1-5; 7 positions match TRBD1. The junction had 5 bases not matched to a gene; V was cut back by 3 bases and J by 3 bases. CDR3 length: 15 amino acids. CDR1 ENHRY and CDR2 SYGVKD come from the germline V gene. This CDR3 reads CAISDPGTDNQPQHF. In DNA, the CDR3 is TGTGCCATCAGTGACCCAGGGACAGACAATCAGCCCCAGCATTTT.

V gene TRBV5-5 combines with J gene TRBJ2-1; weak D call: TRBD1 (5 bases). V dropped 1 base and J dropped 7 bases, with 6 bases sitting between them. The CDR3 has 12 residues. CDR1 and CDR2 (germline): SGHKS, YYEKEE (reference sequence). This CDR3 is CASSLQGNEQFF. CDR3 DNA sequence: TGTGCCAGCAGCTTGCAGGGTAATGAGCAGTTCTTC.

CDR3 residues: CASSFNTPNTGELFF. In DNA form, the CDR3 reads TGTGCCAGCAGTTTCAATACTCCGAACACCGGGGAGCTGTTTTTT. This chain uses TRBV6-2 or TRBV6-3 with TRBJ2-2, with unresolved D. Trimming stripped 4 bases from V and 0 bases from J, with 9 bases between. Germline CDR1 and CDR2: MNHEY and SVGEGT. The CDR3 has 15 amino acids.

The chain recombines TRBV5-1 with TRBJ1-4; D is ambiguous. The CDR3 totals 14 residues. V was pared by 5 bases and J by 5 bases, with 13 bases between. Germline V CDR1 and CDR2: SGHRS, YFSETQ. CDR3 loop: CASRGFQENEKLFF. As DNA, the CDR3 is TGCGCCAGCAGAGGTTTTCAGGAAAATGAAAAACTGTTTTTT.

This sequence joins TRBV5-1 and TRBJ1-1; D remains unclear. From germline, CDR1 is SGHRS and CDR2 YFSETQ. CDR3 length: 14 residues. Trimming cost V 0 bases and J 3 bases, with 9 bases left between them. The CDR3 region has the DNA TGCGCCAGCAGCTTGGTAACCCGGGACACTGAAGCTTTCTTT. Translation gives CASSLVTRDTEAFF.

This sequence joins TRBV3-1 (or the pseudogene TRBV3-2) and TRBJ1-1; possibly TRBD1 for D (5 bases). V lost 11 bases to trimming and J lost 5 bases, with 12 bases between them. This CDR3 is 11 amino acids long. Per germline, CDR1 LGHDT and CDR2 YNNKEL (reference sequence). CDR3 sequence reads: CAVGGSTEAFF. The CDR3 bases are TGTGCCGTGGGGGGGAGTACTGAAGCTTTCTTT.

This clone was counted a single time. V gene TRBV9 combines with J gene TRBJ1-1; TRBD1 matches at 11 bases. Germline CDR1 is SGDLS and CDR2 is YYNGEE. With 4 bases clipped from V and 1 base from J, the junction kept 6 bases outside the gene matches. The CDR3 contains 16 residues. CDR3 amino acids: CASSPGTGGRNTEAFF. CDR3 sequence (DNA): TGTGCCAGCAGCCCAGGGACAGGGGGGAGGAACACTGAAGCTTTCTTT.

This chain links TRBV27 with TRBJ2-2, with 7 nucleotides matching TRBD2. The V gene end was trimmed by 3 bases and the J gene end by 0 bases; junction bases not matched to a gene: 1. The length of the CDR3 is 15 residues. The V gene's germline CDR1 is MNHEY and CDR2 SMNVEV (reference sequence). CDR3 sequence: CASSFGLANTGELFF. The CDR3 DNA is TGTGCCAGCAGTTTTGGACTAGCGAACACCGGGGAGCTGTTTTTT.

This chain joins TRBV12-3 or TRBV12-4 and TRBJ1-3, with unresolved D. CDR3 size: 11 residues. Between the trimmed V and J ends, which lost 8 bases and 8 bases, there was a span of 10 bases. This CDR3 reads CASGPGDTIYF. The CDR3 region has the DNA TGTGCCAGCGGGCCCGGGGACACCATATATTTT.

Comments on this clone: This CDR3 is also generated by other DNA sequences in the sample. V is TRBV19 and J is TRBJ1-1; 8 bases are shared with TRBD1. The CDR3 totals 15 residues. Trimming took 2 bases from V and 4 from J; bases not matched to a gene: 6. Germline V lookup: CDR1 LNHDA, CDR2 SQIVND (reference sequence). The CDR3: CASSISGGLGTEAFF. In DNA form, the CDR3 reads TGTGCCAGTAGTATATCAGGGGGCTTGGGCACTGAAGCTTTCTTT.